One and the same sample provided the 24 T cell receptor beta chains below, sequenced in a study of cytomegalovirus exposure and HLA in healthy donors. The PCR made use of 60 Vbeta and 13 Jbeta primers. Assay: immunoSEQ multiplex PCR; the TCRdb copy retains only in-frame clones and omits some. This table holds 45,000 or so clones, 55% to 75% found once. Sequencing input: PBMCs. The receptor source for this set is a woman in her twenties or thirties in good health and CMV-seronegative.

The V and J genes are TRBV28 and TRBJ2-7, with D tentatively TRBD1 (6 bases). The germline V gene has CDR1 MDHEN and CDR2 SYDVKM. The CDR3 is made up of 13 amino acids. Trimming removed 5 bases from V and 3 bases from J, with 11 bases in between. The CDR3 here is CASSNRVHYEQYF. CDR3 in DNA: TGTGCCAGCAGTAACAGGGTTCACTACGAGCAGTACTTC. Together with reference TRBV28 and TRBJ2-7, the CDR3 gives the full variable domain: DVKVTQSSRYLVKRTGEKVFLECVQDMDHENMFWYRQDPGLGLRLIYFSYDVKMKEKGDIPEGYSVSREKKERFSLILESASTNQTSMYLCASSNRVHYEQYFGPGTRLTVT.

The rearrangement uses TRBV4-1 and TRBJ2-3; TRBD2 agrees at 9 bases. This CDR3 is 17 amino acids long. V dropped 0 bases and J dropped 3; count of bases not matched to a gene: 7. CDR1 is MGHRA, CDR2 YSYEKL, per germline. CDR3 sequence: CASSQEGSGSRTDTQYF. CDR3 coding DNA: TGCGCCAGCAGCCAAGAAGGTAGCGGGAGTAGGACAGATACGCAGTATTTT.

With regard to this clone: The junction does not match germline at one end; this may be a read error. CDR3 coding DNA: TGTGCCAGCAACTTAGGGACTAGCGGGAGCGAGACCCAGTACTTC. Translation gives CASNLGTSGSETQYF. The gene calls are TRBV7-9 and TRBJ2-5; TRBD2 aligns across 14 bases. Germline V gene sequence: CDR1 SEHNR, CDR2 FQNEAQ (reference sequence). CDR3 size: 15 residues.

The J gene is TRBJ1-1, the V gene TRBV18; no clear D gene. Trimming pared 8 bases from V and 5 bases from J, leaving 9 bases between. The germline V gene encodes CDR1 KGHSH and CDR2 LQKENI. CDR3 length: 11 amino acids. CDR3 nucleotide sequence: TGTGCCAGCCGCCTATCAACTGAAGCTTTCTTT. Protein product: CASRLSTEAFF.

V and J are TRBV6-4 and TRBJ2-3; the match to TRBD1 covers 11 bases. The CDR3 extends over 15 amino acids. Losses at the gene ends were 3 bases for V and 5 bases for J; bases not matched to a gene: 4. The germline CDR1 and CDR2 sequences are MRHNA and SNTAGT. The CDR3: CASSEGQGAGDTQYF. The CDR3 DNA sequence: TGTGCCAGCAGTGAAGGACAGGGGGCGGGAGATACGCAGTATTTT.

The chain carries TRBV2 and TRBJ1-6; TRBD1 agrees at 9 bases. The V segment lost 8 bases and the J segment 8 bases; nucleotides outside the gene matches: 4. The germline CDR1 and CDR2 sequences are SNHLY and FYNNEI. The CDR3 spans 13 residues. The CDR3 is CASADRGHSPLHF. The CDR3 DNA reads TGTGCCAGCGCGGACAGGGGACATTCACCCCTCCACTTT.

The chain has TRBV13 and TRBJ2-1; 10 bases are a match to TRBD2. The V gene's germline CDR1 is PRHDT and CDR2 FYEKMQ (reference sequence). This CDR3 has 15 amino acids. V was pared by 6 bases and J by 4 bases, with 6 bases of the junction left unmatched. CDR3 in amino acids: CASSLGLAVYNEQFF. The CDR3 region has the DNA TGTGCCAGCAGTCTTGGACTAGCGGTGTACAATGAGCAGTTCTTC.

The CDR3 DNA sequence: TGTGCCAGCAGACCGGGACACAAGAACACTGAAGCTTTCTTT. Translated, it gives CASRPGHKNTEAFF. The chain is built from TRBV27 and TRBJ1-1; TRBD1 is a possible D gene (6 bases). The CDR3 consists of 14 residues. CDR1 MNHEY and CDR2 SMNVEV come from the germline V gene (reference sequence). V lost 6 bases, J lost 1 base, and 12 bases lay in between.

This CDR3 is CASSPGQAGQPQHF. CDR3 DNA sequence: TGTGCCAGCAGCCCCGGACAAGCAGGGCAGCCCCAGCATTTT. The chain carries TRBV7-9 and TRBJ1-5; D may be TRBD1 (5 bases). Trimming took 5 bases from V and 7 from J, leaving 15 bases between them. In germline, CDR1 is SEHNR, CDR2 FQNEAQ (reference sequence). This CDR3 has 14 amino acids.

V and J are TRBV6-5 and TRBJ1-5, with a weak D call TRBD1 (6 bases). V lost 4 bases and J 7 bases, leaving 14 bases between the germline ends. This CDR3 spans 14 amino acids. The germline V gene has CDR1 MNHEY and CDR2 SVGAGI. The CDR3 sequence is CASSSVQGNQPQHF. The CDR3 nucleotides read TGTGCCAGCAGTTCTGTCCAGGGGAACCAGCCCCAGCATTTT.

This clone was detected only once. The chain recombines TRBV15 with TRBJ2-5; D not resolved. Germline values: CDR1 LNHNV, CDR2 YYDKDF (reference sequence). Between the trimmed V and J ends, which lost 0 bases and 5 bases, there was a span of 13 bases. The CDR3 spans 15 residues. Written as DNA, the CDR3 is TGTGCCACCAGCAGAGATTCCGGTCAGGTGGAGACCCAGTACTTC. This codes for CATSRDSGQVETQYF. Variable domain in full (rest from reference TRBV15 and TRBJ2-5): DAMVIQNPRYQVTQFGKPVTLSCSQTLNHNVMYWYQQKSSQAPKLLFHYYDKDFNNEADTPDNFQSRRPNTSFCFLDIRSPGLGDTAMYLCATSRDSGQVETQYFGPGTRLLVL.

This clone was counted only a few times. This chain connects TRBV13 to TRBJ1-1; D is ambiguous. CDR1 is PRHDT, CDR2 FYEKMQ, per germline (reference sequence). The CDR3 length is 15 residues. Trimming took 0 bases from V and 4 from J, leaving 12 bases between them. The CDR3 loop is CASSLGPGSTTEAFF. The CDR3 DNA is TGTGCCAGCAGCTTAGGCCCGGGGAGTACCACTGAAGCTTTCTTT.

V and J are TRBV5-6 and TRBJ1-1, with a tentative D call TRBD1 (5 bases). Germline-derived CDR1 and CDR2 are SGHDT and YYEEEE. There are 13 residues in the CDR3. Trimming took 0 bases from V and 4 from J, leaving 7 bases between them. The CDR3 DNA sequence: TGTGCCAGCAGCTTGGGGGGCGGCACTGAAGCTTTCTTT. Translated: CASSLGGGTEAFF.

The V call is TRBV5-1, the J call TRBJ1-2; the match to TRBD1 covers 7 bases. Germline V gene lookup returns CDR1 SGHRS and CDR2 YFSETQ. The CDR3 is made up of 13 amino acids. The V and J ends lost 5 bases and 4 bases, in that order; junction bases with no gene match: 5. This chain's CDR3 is CASRTGDIYGYTF. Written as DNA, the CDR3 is TGCGCCAGCAGAACAGGGGACATCTATGGCTACACCTTC.

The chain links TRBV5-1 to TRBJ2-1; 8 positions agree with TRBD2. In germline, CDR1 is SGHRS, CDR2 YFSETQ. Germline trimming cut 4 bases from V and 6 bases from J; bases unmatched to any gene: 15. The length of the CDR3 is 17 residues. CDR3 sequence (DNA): TGCGCCAGCAGCCTGAATGGATTCGGGGGGGCAGGCAATGAGCAGTTCTTC. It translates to CASSLNGFGGAGNEQFF. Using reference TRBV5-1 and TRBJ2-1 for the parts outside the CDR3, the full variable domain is KAGVTQTPRYLIKTRGQQVTLSCSPISGHRSVSWYQQTPGQGLQFLFEYFSETQRNKGNFPGRFSGRQFSNSRSEMNVSTLELGDSALYLCASSLNGFGGAGNEQFFGPGTRLTVL.

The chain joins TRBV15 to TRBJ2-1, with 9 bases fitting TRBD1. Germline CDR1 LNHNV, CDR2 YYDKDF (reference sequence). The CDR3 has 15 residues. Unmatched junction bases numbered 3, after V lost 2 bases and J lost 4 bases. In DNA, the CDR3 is TGTGCCACCAGCAGACCGGGACAGGGTTACAATGAGCAGTTCTTC. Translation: CATSRPGQGYNEQFF.

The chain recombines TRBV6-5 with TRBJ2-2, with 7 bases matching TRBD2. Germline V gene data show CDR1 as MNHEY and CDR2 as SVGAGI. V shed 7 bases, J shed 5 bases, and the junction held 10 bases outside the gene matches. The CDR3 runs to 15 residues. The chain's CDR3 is CASKGGGGFTGELFF. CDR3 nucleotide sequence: TGTGCCAGCAAAGGAGGCGGGGGTTTTACCGGGGAGCTGTTTTTT.

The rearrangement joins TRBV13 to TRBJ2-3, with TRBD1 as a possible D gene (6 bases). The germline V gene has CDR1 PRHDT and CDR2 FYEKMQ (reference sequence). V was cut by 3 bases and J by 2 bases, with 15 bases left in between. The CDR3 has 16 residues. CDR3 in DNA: TGTGCCAGCAGCTTTTTTAAGGGGGTGGCCACAGATACGCAGTATTTT. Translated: CASSFFKGVATDTQYF.

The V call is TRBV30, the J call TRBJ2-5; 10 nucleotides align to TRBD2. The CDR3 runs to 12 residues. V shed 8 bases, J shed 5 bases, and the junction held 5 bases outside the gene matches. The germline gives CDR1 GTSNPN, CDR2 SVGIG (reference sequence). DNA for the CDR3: TGTGCCCGAGCGGGGGGGCCTGAGACCCAGTACTTC. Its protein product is CARAGGPETQYF.

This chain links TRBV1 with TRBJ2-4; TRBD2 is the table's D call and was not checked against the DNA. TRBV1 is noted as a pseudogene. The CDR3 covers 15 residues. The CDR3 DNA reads TGCACCAGCAGCCGTCGGGGGTATGCCAAAAACATTCAGTACTTC. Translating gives CTSSRRGYAKNIQYF.

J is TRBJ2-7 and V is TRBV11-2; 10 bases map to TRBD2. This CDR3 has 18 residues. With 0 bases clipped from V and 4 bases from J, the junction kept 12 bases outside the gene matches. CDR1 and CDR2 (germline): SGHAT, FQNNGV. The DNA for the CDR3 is TGTGCCAGCAGCTTAGAGGTGTCAGCGGGAGGGCCTAAGTACGAGCAGTACTTC. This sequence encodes CASSLEVSAGGPKYEQYF.

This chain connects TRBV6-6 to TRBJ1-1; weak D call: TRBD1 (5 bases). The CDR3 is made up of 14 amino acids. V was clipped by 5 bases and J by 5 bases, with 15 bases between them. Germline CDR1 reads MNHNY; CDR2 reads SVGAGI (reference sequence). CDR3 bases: TGTGCCAGCAGTACCCCAGGGCTTGGGACTGAAGCTTTCTTT. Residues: CASSTPGLGTEAFF.

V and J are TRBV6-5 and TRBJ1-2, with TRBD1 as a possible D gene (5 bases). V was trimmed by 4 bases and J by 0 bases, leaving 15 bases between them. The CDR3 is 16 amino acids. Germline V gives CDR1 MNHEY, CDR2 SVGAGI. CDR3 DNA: TGTGCCAGCAGTTCGTTACGGGGGGATACTAACTATGGCTACACCTTC. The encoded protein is CASSSLRGDTNYGYTF.

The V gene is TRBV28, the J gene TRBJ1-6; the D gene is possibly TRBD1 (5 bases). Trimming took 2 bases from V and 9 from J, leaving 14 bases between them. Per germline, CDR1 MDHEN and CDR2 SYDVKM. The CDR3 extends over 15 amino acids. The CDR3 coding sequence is TGTGCCAGCAGTTTAAGCGGGGGAGCTGGTTCACCCCTCCACTTT. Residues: CASSLSGGAGSPLHF.